This TCR beta chain was sequenced during a study of blood T cell repertoires in COVID-19. For the study at large: COVID-19 samples from acute and convalescent phases originated in the United States, Italy and Spain. PBMCs, B-cell-depleted T cells, or T cells were the source of the cDNA or gDNA that made up the material.

Produced via immunoSEQ multiplex PCR; TCRdb's table is partial and in-frame only. The sample lists about 370,000 clones, around 87% seen once, with roughly a tenth in the top ten. This CDR3 has 13 amino acids. The germline V gene has CDR1 SGDLS and CDR2 YYNGEE. V gave up 0 bases and J gave up 8 bases, with 11 bases separating them. The Seattle patients joined while their infection was active and were tracked longitudinally afterward. The sample comprised peripheral blood. This chain links TRBV9 with TRBJ1-2; perhaps TRBD1 as D (5 bases). This clonotype was sampled from a woman aged 25 to 39 with COVID-19, enrolled during active disease. The CDR3 here is CASSVDQGGGYTF. Here the CDR3 DNA reads TGTGCCAGCAGCGTAGACCAGGGTGGCGGCTACACCTTC.